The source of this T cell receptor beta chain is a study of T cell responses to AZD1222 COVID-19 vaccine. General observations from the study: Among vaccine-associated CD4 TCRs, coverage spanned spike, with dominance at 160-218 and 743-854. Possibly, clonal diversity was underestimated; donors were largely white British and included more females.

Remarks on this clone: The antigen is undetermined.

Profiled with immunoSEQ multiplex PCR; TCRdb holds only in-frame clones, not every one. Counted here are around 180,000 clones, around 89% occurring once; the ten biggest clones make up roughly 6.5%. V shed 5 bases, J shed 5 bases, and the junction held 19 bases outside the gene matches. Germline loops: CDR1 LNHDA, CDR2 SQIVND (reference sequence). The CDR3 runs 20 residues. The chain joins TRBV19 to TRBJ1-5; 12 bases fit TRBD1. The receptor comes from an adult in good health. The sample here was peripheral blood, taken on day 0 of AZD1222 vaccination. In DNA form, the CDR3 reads TGTGCCAGTAGTCCCGGGACAGGGGGCCGGGCCTTCCCCTACTATCAGCCCCAGCATTTT. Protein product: CASSPGTGGRAFPYYQPQHF.